These T cell receptor beta chains were read from a single sample in a study of blood T cells in healthy people across ages. Each CDR3 protein gets one entry after TCRdb re-called the 5' RACE reads with MiXCR. The repertoire holds 1,500,000 or so distinct CDR3 sequences, with 35% to 45% as singletons. The source material was blood. These receptors all stem from a woman aged 18-35 years in good health. Each CDR3 is given with its conserved first and last residue. A D gene is named only where the DNA matches it firmly. A clone size is listed for some rows: how often the clone was seen (once, few, many), or a class if it is expanded.

J,size,length,V,D,DNA,CDR3
TRBJ1-2,.,10,TRBV7-9,.,TGTGCCAGCAGCGATAATGGCTACACCTTC,CASSDNGYTF
TRBJ1-1,.,14,TRBV6-5,.,TGTGCCAGCAGTTACTCCCAGGGATTTAGTGAAGCTTTCTTT,CASSYSQGFSEAFF
TRBJ2-3,.,13,TRBV6-5,TRBD2,TGTGCCAGCAGACTAGCGGCCCCAGATACGCAGTATTTT,CASRLAAPDTQYF
TRBJ1-3,.,15,TRBV2,.,TGTGCCAGCAGTTTCGACCGGGGAGGTGGAAACACCATATATTTT,CASSFDRGGGNTIYF
TRBJ1-1,.,15,TRBV6-5,.,TGTGCCAGCAGACCCCAGGGCAGGGGAGGCACTGAAGCTTTCTTT,CASRPQGRGGTEAFF
TRBJ2-1,.,15,TRBV9,.,TGTGCCAGCAGCGTAGGAGGTAGCGGCTACAATGAGCAGTTCTTC,CASSVGGSGYNEQFF
TRBJ1-2,.,13,TRBV14,.,TGTGCCAGCAGCCAATCAACTAACTATGGCTACACCTTC,CASSQSTNYGYTF
TRBJ2-1,.,17,TRBV2,TRBD1,TGTGCCAGTTCGAGACAGGGGCCAGGGATCTCCTACAATGAGCAGTTCTTC,CASSRQGPGISYNEQFF
TRBJ1-1,few,12,TRBV9,.,TGTGCCAGCAGCGTAGGGCATAATGAAGCTTTCTTT,CASSVGHNEAFF
TRBJ1-6,few,15,TRBV25-1,.,TGTGCCAGCAGTGAATACGGCAGGGACAATTCACCCCTCCACTTT,CASSEYGRDNSPLHF